The rows below give T cell receptor beta chains drawn from one sample of a study of post-analysis software for immune sequencing data. In TCRdb, the PCR reads were re-called with MiXCR into one record per CDR3 protein. The data show fewer than 600,000 distinct CDR3 sequences, roughly 45% seen once. What was sequenced was blood. The receptor set was obtained from a girl aged 5-17 years with multiple sclerosis. Both conserved end residues are part of each CDR3. Each record gives: J gene, clone size, V gene, CDR3 protein. Some rows have no size entry. The others give once, few or many, or a class for an expanded clone.

J gene: TRBJ2-7; clone size: few; V gene: TRBV6-5; CDR3 protein: CASSRVTGGGSYEQYF
J gene: TRBJ1-5; clone size: NA; V gene: TRBV4-1; CDR3 protein: CASSQVSAEPQHF
J gene: TRBJ2-1; clone size: few; V gene: TRBV28; CDR3 protein: CASSSLPGRTRNEQFF
J gene: TRBJ2-1; clone size: few; V gene: TRBV7-3; CDR3 protein: CASSLWSLAGFSNEQFF
J gene: TRBJ2-1; clone size: once; V gene: TRBV7-2; CDR3 protein: CASSKSGGAYNEQFF
J gene: NA; clone size: NA; V gene: TRBV7-2; CDR3 protein: CASSPREPYEQFF
J gene: TRBJ1-5; clone size: NA; V gene: TRBV20-1; CDR3 protein: CSAQQGYQPQHF
J gene: TRBJ1-4; clone size: once; V gene: TRBV6-1; CDR3 protein: CASSERDRGRNEKLFF
J gene: TRBJ2-2; clone size: NA; V gene: TRBV28; CDR3 protein: CATMKGLDTGELFF
J gene: TRBJ2-7; clone size: NA; V gene: TRBV6-1; CDR3 protein: CASSAGQISYEQYF
J gene: TRBJ2-5; clone size: NA; V gene: TRBV7-8; CDR3 protein: CASSLVKIAGGPSPQYF
J gene: TRBJ2-6; clone size: few; V gene: TRBV7-3; CDR3 protein: CASSPLTSGGANVLTF
J gene: TRBJ2-1; clone size: NA; V gene: TRBV27; CDR3 protein: CASSSEDRYNEQFF
J gene: TRBJ1-3; clone size: NA; V gene: TRBV28; CDR3 protein: CASSPLGTGSGNTIYF